These 4 T cell receptor beta chains were all obtained from the same sample, sequenced in a study of cytomegalovirus exposure and HLA in healthy donors. 13 Jbeta primers and 60 Vbeta primers were used for the PCR. Measured with immunoSEQ multiplex PCR; TCRdb has only the in-frame clones, and not every one. Among about 120,000 clones listed, less than 85% were seen once. The sequencing input was PBMCs. These receptors all stem from a woman aged 35 to 49 in good health and CMV-seronegative.

The V call is TRBV9, the J call TRBJ2-7; the D gene is possibly TRBD2 (5 bases). V gave up 6 bases and J gave up 4 bases, with 17 bases separating them. Germline V gene lookup returns CDR1 SGDLS and CDR2 YYNGEE. The CDR3 consists of 14 residues. CDR3 bases: TGTGCCAGCACCAACCGGCGGGCAGTTTACGAGCAGTACTTC. Its translation is CASTNRRAVYEQYF. Supplemented by reference TRBV9 and TRBJ2-7, the full variable domain reads DSGVTQTPKHLITATGQRVTLRCSPRSGDLSVYWYQQSLDQGLQFLIQYYNGEERAKGNILERFSAQQFPDLHSELNLSSLELGDSALYFCASTNRRAVYEQYFGPGTRLTVT.

The chain has TRBV19 and TRBJ1-2, with TRBD1 as a possible D gene (5 bases). Trimming cost V 3 bases and J 8 bases, with 13 bases left between them. Looked up from germline, CDR1 is LNHDA and CDR2 is SQIVND (reference sequence). This CDR3 has 13 residues. Here the CDR3 DNA reads TGTGCCAGTAGTATGGAGGGGTTGCGAGGCTACACCTTC. Residues: CASSMEGLRGYTF.

V gene TRBV12-5 combines with J gene TRBJ2-7; TRBD1 matches 9 bases. This CDR3 comprises 15 residues. V lost 0 bases and J lost 5; bases outside the gene matches: 5. Germline CDR1 and CDR2: LGHNT and FRNRAP. The CDR3 nucleotides read TGTGCTAGTGGTTTGGTCCCCGGGACAGGGCACGAGCAGTACTTC. This encodes CASGLVPGTGHEQYF.

This rearrangement joins TRBV12-5 to TRBJ2-3; a weak D match, TRBD1 (6 bases). The V end lost 0 bases, the J end lost 1 base, and 14 bases lay between the germline ends. This CDR3 has 17 amino acids. Germline lookup yields CDR1 LGHNT and CDR2 FRNRAP. DNA for the CDR3: TGTGCTAGTGGTTTGGTGCTACAGGGATCCGGCACAGATACGCAGTATTTT. This translates into CASGLVLQGSGTDTQYF.